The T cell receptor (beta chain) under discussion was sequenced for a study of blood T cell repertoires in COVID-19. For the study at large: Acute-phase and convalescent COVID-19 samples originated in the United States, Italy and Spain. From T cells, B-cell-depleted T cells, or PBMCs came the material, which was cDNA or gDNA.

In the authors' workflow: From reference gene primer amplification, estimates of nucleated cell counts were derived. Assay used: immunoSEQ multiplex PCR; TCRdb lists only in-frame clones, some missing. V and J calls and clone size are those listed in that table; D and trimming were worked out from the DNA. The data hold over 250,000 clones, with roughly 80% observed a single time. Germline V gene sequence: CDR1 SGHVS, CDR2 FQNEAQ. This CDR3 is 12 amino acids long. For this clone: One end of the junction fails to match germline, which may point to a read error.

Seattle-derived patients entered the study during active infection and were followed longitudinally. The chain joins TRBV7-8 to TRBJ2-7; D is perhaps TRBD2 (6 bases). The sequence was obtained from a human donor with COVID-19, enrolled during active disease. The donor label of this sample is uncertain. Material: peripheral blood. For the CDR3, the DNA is TGTGCCAGCGGCCGGGACTTTCGCAGGACGGGCTTC. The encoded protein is CASGRDFRRTGF.